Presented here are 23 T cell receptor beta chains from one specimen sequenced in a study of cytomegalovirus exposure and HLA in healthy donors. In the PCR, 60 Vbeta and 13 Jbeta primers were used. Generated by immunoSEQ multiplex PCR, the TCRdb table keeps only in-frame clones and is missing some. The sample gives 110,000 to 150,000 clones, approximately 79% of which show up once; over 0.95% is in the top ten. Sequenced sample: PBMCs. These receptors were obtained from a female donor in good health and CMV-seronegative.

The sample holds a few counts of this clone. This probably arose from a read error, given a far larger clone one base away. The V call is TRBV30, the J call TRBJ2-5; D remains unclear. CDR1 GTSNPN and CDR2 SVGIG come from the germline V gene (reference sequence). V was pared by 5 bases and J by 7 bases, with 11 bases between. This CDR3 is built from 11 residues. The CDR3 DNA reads TGTGCCTGGCCTCACGGCGGGACCCAGTACTTC. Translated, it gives CAWPHGGTQYF.

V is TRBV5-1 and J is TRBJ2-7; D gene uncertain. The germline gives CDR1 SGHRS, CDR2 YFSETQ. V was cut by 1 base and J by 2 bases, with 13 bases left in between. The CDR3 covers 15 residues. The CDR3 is CASSLRQVFPYEQYF. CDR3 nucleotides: TGCGCCAGCAGCTTGAGGCAGGTTTTCCCCTACGAGCAGTACTTC.

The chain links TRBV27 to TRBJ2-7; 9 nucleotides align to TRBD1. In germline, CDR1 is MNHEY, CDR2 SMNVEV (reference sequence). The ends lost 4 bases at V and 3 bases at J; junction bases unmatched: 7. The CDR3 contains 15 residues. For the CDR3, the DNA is TGTGCCAGCAGTTCAGGGGACAGGGTGTACTACGAGCAGTACTTC. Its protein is CASSSGDRVYYEQYF.

CDR3 in amino acids: CATSRPGAGGVEQPQHF. CDR3 DNA: TGTGCCACCAGCAGGCCGGGAGCGGGGGGAGTGGAACAGCCCCAGCATTTT. V usage is TRBV15 and J usage is TRBJ1-5; tentatively, D is TRBD1 (5 bases). The CDR3 is made up of 17 amino acids. V was pared by 3 bases and J by 7 bases, with 22 bases between. In germline, CDR1 is LNHNV, CDR2 YYDKDF (reference sequence).

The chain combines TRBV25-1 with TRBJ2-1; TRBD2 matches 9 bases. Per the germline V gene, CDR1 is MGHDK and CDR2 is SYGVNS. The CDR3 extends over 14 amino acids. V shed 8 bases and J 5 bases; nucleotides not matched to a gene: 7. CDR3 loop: CASQLAGSNNEQFF. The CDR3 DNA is TGTGCCAGCCAACTAGCGGGCAGTAACAATGAGCAGTTCTTC.

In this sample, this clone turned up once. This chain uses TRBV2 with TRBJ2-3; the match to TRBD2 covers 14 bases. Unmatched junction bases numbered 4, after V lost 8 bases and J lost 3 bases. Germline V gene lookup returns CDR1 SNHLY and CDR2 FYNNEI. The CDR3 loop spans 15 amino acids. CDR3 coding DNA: TGTGCCAGCTGGGGACTAGCGGGAGTGACAGATACGCAGTATTTT. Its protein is CASWGLAGVTDTQYF.

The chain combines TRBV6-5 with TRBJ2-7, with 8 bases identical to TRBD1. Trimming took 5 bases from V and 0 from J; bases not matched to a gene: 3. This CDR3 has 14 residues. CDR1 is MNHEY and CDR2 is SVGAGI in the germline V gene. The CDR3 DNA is TGTGCCAGCAGTACAGGGGGAAGCTCCTACGAGCAGTACTTC. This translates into CASSTGGSSYEQYF.

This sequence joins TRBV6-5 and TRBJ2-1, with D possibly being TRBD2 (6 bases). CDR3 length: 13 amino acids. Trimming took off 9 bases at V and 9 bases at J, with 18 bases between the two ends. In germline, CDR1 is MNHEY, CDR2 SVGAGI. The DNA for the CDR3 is TGTGCCAGACCAAACACTAAGCGGGCTGAGCAGTTCTTC. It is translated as CARPNTKRAEQFF.

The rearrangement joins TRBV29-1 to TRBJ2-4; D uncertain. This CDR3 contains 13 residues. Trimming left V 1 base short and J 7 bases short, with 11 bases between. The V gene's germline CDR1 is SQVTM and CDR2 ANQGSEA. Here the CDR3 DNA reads TGCAGCGTTGAAGGGCCCACCGGGAACATTCAGTACTTC. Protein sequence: CSVEGPTGNIQYF.

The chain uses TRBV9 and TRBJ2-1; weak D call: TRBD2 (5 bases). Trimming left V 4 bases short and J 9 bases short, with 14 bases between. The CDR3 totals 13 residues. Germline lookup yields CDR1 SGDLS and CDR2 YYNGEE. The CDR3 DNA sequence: TGTGCCAGCAGCCCCCCTAGCTCGGTTGAGCAGTTCTTC. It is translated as CASSPPSSVEQFF. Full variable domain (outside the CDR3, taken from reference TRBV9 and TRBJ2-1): DSGVTQTPKHLITATGQRVTLRCSPRSGDLSVYWYQQSLDQGLQFLIQYYNGEERAKGNILERFSAQQFPDLHSELNLSSLELGDSALYFCASSPPSSVEQFFGPGTRLTVL.

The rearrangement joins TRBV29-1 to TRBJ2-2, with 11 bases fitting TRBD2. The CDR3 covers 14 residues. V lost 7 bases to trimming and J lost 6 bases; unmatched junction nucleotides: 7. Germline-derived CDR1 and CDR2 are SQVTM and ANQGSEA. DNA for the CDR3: TGCAGCGGGACCGGGACTAGCGGTGCCGGGGAGCTGTTTTTT. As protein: CSGTGTSGAGELFF.

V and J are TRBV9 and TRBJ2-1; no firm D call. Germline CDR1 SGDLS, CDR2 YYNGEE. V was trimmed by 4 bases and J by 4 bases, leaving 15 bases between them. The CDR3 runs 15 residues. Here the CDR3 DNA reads TGTGCCAGCAGCATAGGCACAAAGAGGTACAATGAGCAGTTCTTC. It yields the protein CASSIGTKRYNEQFF.

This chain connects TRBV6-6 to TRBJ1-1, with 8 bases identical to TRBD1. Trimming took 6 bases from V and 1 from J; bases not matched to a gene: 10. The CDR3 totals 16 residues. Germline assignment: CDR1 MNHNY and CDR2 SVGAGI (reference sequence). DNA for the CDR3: TGTGCCAGCAGACCGAACAGGGGGGGCCAGAACACTGAAGCTTTCTTT. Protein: CASRPNRGGQNTEAFF.

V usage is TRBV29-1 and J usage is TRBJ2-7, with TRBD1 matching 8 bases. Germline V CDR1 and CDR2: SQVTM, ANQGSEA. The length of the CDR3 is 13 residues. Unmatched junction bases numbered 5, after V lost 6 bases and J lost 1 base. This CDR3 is CSVATGASYEQYF. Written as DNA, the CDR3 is TGCAGCGTAGCGACAGGGGCGTCCTACGAGCAGTACTTC.

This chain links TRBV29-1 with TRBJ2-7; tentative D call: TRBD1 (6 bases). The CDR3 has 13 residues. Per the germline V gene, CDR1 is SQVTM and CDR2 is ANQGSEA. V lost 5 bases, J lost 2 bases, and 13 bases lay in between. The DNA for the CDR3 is TGCAGCGTTACGACAGGTTCGCCCTACGAGCAGTACTTC. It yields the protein CSVTTGSPYEQYF.

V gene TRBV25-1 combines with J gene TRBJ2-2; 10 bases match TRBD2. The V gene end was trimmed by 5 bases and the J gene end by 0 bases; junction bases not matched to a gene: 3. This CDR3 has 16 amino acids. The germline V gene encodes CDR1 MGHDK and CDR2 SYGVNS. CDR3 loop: CASSNLAGANTGELFF. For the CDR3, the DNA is TGTGCCAGCAGTAACCTAGCGGGAGCGAACACCGGGGAGCTGTTTTTT.

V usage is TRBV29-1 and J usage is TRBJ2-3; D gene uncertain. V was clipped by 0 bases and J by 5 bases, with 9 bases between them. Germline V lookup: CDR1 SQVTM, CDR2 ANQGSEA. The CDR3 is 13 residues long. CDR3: CSVEDAAIDTQYF. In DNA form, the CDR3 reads TGCAGCGTTGAAGATGCCGCGATAGATACGCAGTATTTT.

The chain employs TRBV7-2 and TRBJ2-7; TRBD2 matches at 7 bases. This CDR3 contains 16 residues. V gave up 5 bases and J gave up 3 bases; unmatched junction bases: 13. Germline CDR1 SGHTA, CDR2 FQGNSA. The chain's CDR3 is CASSNESPAGNYEQYF. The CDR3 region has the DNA TGTGCCAGCAGCAACGAGAGCCCAGCGGGGAACTACGAGCAGTACTTC.

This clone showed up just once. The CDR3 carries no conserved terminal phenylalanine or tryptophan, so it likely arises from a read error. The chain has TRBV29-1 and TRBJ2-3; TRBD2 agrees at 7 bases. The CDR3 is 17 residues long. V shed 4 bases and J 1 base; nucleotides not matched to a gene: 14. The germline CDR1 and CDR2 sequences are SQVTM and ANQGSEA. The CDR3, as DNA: TGCAGCGTTGCGGTGGCTAGCAGTGGGAGGGGCACAGATACGCAGTATGTT. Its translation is CSVAVASSGRGTDTQYV.

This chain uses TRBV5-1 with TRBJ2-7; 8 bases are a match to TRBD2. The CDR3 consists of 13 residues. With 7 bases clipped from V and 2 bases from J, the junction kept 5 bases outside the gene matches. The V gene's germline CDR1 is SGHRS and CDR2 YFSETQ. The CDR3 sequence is CASARAGAYEQYF. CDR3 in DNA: TGCGCCAGCGCCCGAGCGGGGGCCTACGAGCAGTACTTC.

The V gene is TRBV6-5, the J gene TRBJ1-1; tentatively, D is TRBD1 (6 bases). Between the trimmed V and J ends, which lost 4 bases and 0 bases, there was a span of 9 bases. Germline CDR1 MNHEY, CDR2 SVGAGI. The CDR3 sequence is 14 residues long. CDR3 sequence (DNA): TGTGCCAGCAGTTCGGGACACCTGAACACTGAAGCTTTCTTT. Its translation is CASSSGHLNTEAFF.

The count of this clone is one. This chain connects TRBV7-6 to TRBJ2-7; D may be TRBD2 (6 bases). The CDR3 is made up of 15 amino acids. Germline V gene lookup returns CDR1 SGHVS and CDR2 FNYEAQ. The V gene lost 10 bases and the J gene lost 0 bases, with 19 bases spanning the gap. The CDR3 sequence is CATGQRAGSSYEQYF. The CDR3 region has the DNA TGTGCCACCGGACAACGGGCGGGGAGCTCCTACGAGCAGTACTTC. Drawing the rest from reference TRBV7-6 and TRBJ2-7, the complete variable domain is GAGVSQSPRYKVTKRGQDVALRCDPISGHVSLYWYRQALGQGPEFLTYFNYEAQQDKSGLPNDRFSAERPEGSISTLTIQRTEQRDSAMYRCATGQRAGSSYEQYFGPGTRLTVT.

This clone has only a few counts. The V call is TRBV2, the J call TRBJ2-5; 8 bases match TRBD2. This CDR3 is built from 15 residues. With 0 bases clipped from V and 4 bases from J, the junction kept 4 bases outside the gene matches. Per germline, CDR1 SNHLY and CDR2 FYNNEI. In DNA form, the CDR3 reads TGTGCCAGCAGTGAAGCCAGTCTAGCGGGAGAGACCCAGTACTTC. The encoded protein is CASSEASLAGETQYF.